The clone carrying this T cell receptor (beta chain) was recorded a few times. TCR beta CDR3 regions were amplified from RNA. TCR CDR3 regions were first amplified by RT-PCR with HTBI primers. In TCRdb, the multiplex PCR reads were re-called with MiXCR into one record per CDR3 protein. The sample consists of around 420,000 distinct CDR3 sequences, approximately 14% of them appearing once. This CDR3 has 13 residues. CDR1 and CDR2 from the germline V gene are MNHNS and SASEGT. The trim removed 5 bases at V and 6 bases at J, leaving 6 bases unmatched. Recently diagnosed hyperthyroidism of less than 2 months' duration affected patients aged 18 to 65. The data originate from a study of T cells in Graves' hyperthyroidism and ophthalmopathy.

Sequenced material: blood. This sequence originates from a woman aged 18-35 years with Graves' hyperthyroidism. This chain uses TRBV6-1 with TRBJ1-2; 7 nucleotides match TRBD1. The DNA of the CDR3 is TGTGCCAGCAGTCCCGGGACAGAAAATGGCTACACCTTC. Translated: CASSPGTENGYTF.